This T cell receptor (beta chain) stems from a study of blood T cell repertoires in COVID-19 (dated by TCRdb to the early 2020s). About the full investigation: Collaborator samples came from the United States, Italy and Spain and covered acute and convalescent phases of COVID-19. The prospective study material was composed of cDNA or gDNA derived from T cells, B-cell-depleted T cells, or PBMCs. The dataset comprised deeply sampled blood TCRbeta repertoires from subjects exposed to, actively infected with, or recovered from COVID-19. The repertoires were released in a freely available public database meant as a resource for research on the immune response to SARS-CoV-2. The samples were drawn from the first 160 participants of the ongoing ImmuneRACE study and from under 1,500 subjects provided by 6 global collaborators. Sample metadata almost always included a de-identified subject ID, COVID-19 status, age in years and sex. Where HLA class I and class II types were available, the types were taken from metadata supplied by the sample provider, not from assay-based typing. The full study reports these points: Clinical and demographic metadata were provided uncurated, with the amount varying by source and participant.

CDR1 and CDR2, per the germline V gene, are SGHVS and FQNEAQ. The CDR3 holds 11 amino acids from the cysteine to the phenylalanine. This entry keeps only the CDR3 DNA: 33 bases, framed from base 1. V drops 5 bases and J drops 7 bases, leaving 6 bases in between. A word on this clone: Its target antigen remains unknown. Per-nucleotide qualities are absent, and no much larger clonotype sits a single base away.

Collaborating institutions collected whole blood in K2EDTA tubes following their own protocols. For TCRbeta analysis, collaborators shipped samples as frozen whole blood, isolated PBMCs, or DNA extracted from either of those sample types. The immunoSEQ Assay, a bias-controlled multiplex PCR, was used to amplify TCRbeta CDR3 regions from genomic DNA. The authors' pipeline ran thus. The number of nucleated cells in each sample was estimated from the amplification of reference gene primers within the assay. Sequence reads were collapsed and filtered to measure the absolute abundance of every unique TCRbeta CDR3 rearrangement. For each sample, productive Simpson clonality was calculated by taking the square root of Simpson's diversity index across productive rearrangements. Not all clones reach the TCRdb copy of this immuneACCESS table, which keeps in-frame sequences only. Checked studies attribute under half of the gap to unresolved V genes and leave the rest unexplained. D and trimming come from the DNA, and the V and J calls and clone size come from that table. The sample data list approximately 270,000 clones, and under 90% of these were observed just once. The ten largest clones represent approximately 2% of the sample.

The source of this sequence is a man aged 45-65 years with acute or convalescent COVID-19. The sequence joins TRBV7-8 to TRBJ2-1; too little of a D gene remains to name it. Sample: peripheral blood. The CDR3 sequence is CASSLLNEQFF. The sequenced DNA: TGTGCCAGCAGCCTTTTAAATGAGCAGTTCTTC.